These T cell receptor beta chains were read from a single sample in a study of cytomegalovirus exposure and HLA in healthy donors. The data were produced by immunoSEQ multiplex PCR, yet TCRdb's version contains in-frame clones alone and is incomplete. The sample holds roughly 150,000 clones, around three quarters seen once. What was sequenced was PBMCs. These receptors all come from a woman aged 40-49 years in good health and CMV-seropositive. CDR3s include the opening cysteine and the closing phenylalanine or tryptophan. Fields, in order: clone size, CDR3 length, V gene, J gene, CDR3 protein. Clone size is shown for a subset of rows, as once, few, many or a class of expanded clone.

>NA|12|TRBV11-2|TRBJ2-1
CASSLVRETLFF
>NA|15|TRBV9|TRBJ2-1
CASSVEVGGFTPQFF
>NA|13|TRBV2|TRBJ2-2
CATFDRQTGELFF
>NA|16|TRBV4-2|TRBJ1-4
CASSQDRGGTNEKLFF
>NA|14|TRBV30|TRBJ2-2
CAWSSTSDTGELFF
>NA|14|TRBV18|TRBJ2-7
CASSPRSSSYEQYF
>NA|15|TRBV7-9|TRBJ1-4
CASSYLGQSNEKLFF
>NA|14|TRBV29-1|NA
CSVNPGGASYEQYF
>NA|15|TRBV6-6|TRBJ1-4
CASRFDRGTAEKLFF
>NA|15|TRBV5-6|TRBJ2-7
CASSSRQGVRYEQYF
>NA|14|TRBV2|TRBJ2-1
CASIRPGLLYEQFF
>many|15|TRBV5-1|TRBJ1-1
CASSPTGSMNTEAFF
>NA|14|TRBV6-1|TRBJ2-5
CASSEVVTRETQYF
>NA|14|TRBV19|TRBJ2-5
CASSRTSGKETQYF
>NA|17|TRBV9|TRBJ2-2
CASTFIPSDANTGELFF
>few|15|TRBV7-2|TRBJ1-5
CASSLDRDSNQPQHF
>NA|12|TRBV29-1|TRBJ1-1
CSVGQLNTEAFF
>large|15|TRBV9|TRBJ2-7
CASSEKAGNLYEQYF
>NA|14|TRBV19|TRBJ1-2
CASSDAQDRDGYTF
>NA|14|TRBV2|TRBJ2-1
CASSKLQGDNEQFF
>NA|15|TRBV7-7|TRBJ2-7
CASSLGPAGDYEQYF
>few|16|TRBV19|TRBJ2-1
CASTPGGAFSYNEQFF
>NA|15|TRBV7-2|TRBJ2-3
CASSFLAGGTDTQYF
>NA|13|TRBV7-9|TRBJ2-2
CSSSLQATGELFF
>NA|14|TRBV15|TRBJ2-2
CATSRDQGRGELFF
>NA|12|TRBV6-6|TRBJ2-3
CASIGAGDTQYF
>NA|15|TRBV30|TRBJ2-7
CALSGLAGSSYEQYF
>NA|15|TRBV23-1|TRBJ2-1
CASSQSVAGNDEQFF
>NA|13|TRBV11-1|TRBJ1-1
CASRGRDSFEAFF
>NA|13|TRBV5-1|TRBJ2-7
CASSSHSAYEQYF
>NA|15|TRBV5-1|TRBJ2-7
CASSLQGTSLSEQYF
>NA|14|TRBV30|TRBJ2-1
CAWSPRQGWNEQFF
>NA|16|TRBV28|TRBJ2-7
CASRRSTSALSYEQYF
>NA|14|TRBV28|TRBJ2-7
CASSHTGTAYEQYF
>NA|15|TRBV28|TRBJ2-7
CASSIPGQGAGEQYF
>NA|13|TRBV10-3|TRBJ2-7
CAIGRESSYEQYF
>NA|17|TRBV9|TRBJ2-3
CASSSRSGGGRADTQYF
>NA|13|TRBV10-3|TRBJ2-2
CAISESTRGKLFF
>NA|13|TRBV6-6|TRBJ1-6
CASRPGQNSPLHF
>once|13|TRBV5-8|TRBJ2-4
CASSLGGRNIQYF
>NA|15|TRBV6-6|TRBJ1-3
CASSTKGDSGNTIYF
>few|14|TRBV13|TRBJ1-1
CASSAQGDSTEAFF
>NA|15|TRBV7-9|TRBJ2-7
CASSTGTSGSDEQYF